The 10 T cell receptor beta chains listed next were all sequenced from one sample in a study of blood T cell repertoires in COVID-19. Some clones are missing from TCRdb's copy, which holds only in-frame ones; the method was immunoSEQ multiplex PCR. The sample lists some 130,000 clones; around 73% were seen once. The sample taken for sequencing was peripheral blood. The receptor source for this set is a man in his sixties who had recovered from COVID-19.

V gene TRBV5-5 combines with J gene TRBJ2-1, with TRBD1 identical over 9 bases. V shed 2 bases and J 9 bases; nucleotides not matched to a gene: 9. This CDR3 comprises 15 residues. In germline, CDR1 is SGHKS, CDR2 YYEKEE (reference sequence). Here the CDR3 DNA reads TGTGCCAGCAGCTTACGGGACAGGGCATATGGTGAGCAGTTCTTC. Amino acids: CASSLRDRAYGEQFF.

This clone was recorded only once. The V call is TRBV4-3, the J call TRBJ2-1; possible D gene TRBD2, 6 bases. The V end lost 0 bases, the J end lost 3 bases, and 15 bases lay between the germline ends. Germline V CDR1 and CDR2: LGHNA, YSLEER. The CDR3 loop spans 17 amino acids. The CDR3 DNA is TGCGCCAGCAGCCAAGATCGGTACAGCGGGCTCTACAATGAGCAGTTCTTC. As protein: CASSQDRYSGLYNEQFF.

V gene TRBV19 combines with J gene TRBJ1-1; 9 bases map to TRBD1. Germline V CDR1 and CDR2: LNHDA, SQIVND (reference sequence). The CDR3 contains 13 residues. V lost 5 bases and J lost 3; bases outside the gene matches: 1. Here the CDR3 reads CASSGDRDTEAFF. CDR3 DNA sequence: TGTGCCAGTAGTGGGGACAGGGACACTGAAGCTTTCTTT.

The V and J genes are TRBV28 and TRBJ2-7, with 10 bases fitting TRBD1. J lost 2 bases, V lost 4 bases, and 5 bases had no gene match. The V gene's germline CDR1 is MDHEN and CDR2 SYDVKM. The CDR3 sequence is 15 residues long. CDR3 in amino acids: CASSSTGTGAYEQYF. DNA of the CDR3: TGTGCCAGCAGTTCAACCGGGACAGGGGCCTACGAGCAGTACTTC.

The V and J genes are TRBV18 and TRBJ1-6, with D possibly TRBD1 on 6 matching bases. V shed 0 bases and J shed 6 bases, with 9 bases lying between them. This CDR3 is 15 amino acids long. Germline V gene lookup returns CDR1 KGHSH and CDR2 LQKENI. In nucleotides, the CDR3 is TGTGCCAGCTCACCACCGGGAGGGGGTAATTCACCCCTCCACTTT. Its translation: CASSPPGGGNSPLHF.

V is TRBV10-3 and J is TRBJ1-6; TRBD1 matches 10 bases. The CDR3 sequence is 17 residues long. V lost 0 bases and J lost 7; bases outside the gene matches: 6. CDR1 and CDR2 (germline): ENHRY, SYGVKD. The CDR3 DNA sequence: TGTGCCATCAGTGAGTCGGGGGGACAGGGGAGAAATTCACCCCTCCACTTT. Translation gives CAISESGGQGRNSPLHF.

The chain couples TRBV11-2 to TRBJ1-2; 7 bases are a match to TRBD1. CDR3 length equals 16 residues. CDR1 and CDR2 from the germline V gene are SGHAT and FQNNGV. With V trimmed by 4 bases and J by 0 bases, 8 bases remained unmatched. CDR3 in DNA: TGTGCCAGCAGCTCACATACACAGGGGACTAACTATGGCTACACCTTC. Its protein product is CASSSHTQGTNYGYTF.

The chain employs TRBV2 and TRBJ1-1; 9 bases map to TRBD1. Germline V CDR1 and CDR2: SNHLY, FYNNEI. Unmatched junction bases numbered 4, after V lost 2 bases and J lost 6 bases. This CDR3 spans 14 amino acids. The CDR3 sequence is CASSELGQGAEAFF. The CDR3 coding sequence is TGTGCCAGCAGTGAACTGGGACAGGGCGCTGAAGCTTTCTTT.

The chain carries TRBV7-8 and TRBJ1-1; D possibly corresponds to TRBD1 (5 bases). Trimming took 2 bases from V and 3 from J, leaving 10 bases between them. CDR1 and CDR2 from the germline V gene are SGHVS and FQNEAQ. The CDR3 has 14 residues. The CDR3 loop is CASSLPGIDTEAFF. The CDR3 DNA is TGTGCCAGCAGCTTACCAGGGATCGACACTGAAGCTTTCTTT. The full variable domain, completed using reference TRBV7-8 and TRBJ1-1, is GAGVSQSPRYKVAKRGQDVALRCDPISGHVSLFWYQQALGQGPEFLTYFQNEAQLDKSGLPSDRFFAERPEGSVSTLKIQRTQQEDSAVYLCASSLPGIDTEAFFGQGTRLTVV.

The chain uses TRBV5-6 and TRBJ2-5, with D maybe TRBD2 (6 bases). This CDR3 has 14 amino acids. Germline V gene data show CDR1 as SGHDT and CDR2 as YYEEEE. The V end was cut by 4 bases, the J end by 2 bases, with 12 bases between. CDR3 protein: CASSVGLVQETQYF. The DNA for the CDR3 is TGTGCCAGCAGCGTGGGACTGGTACAAGAGACCCAGTACTTC.